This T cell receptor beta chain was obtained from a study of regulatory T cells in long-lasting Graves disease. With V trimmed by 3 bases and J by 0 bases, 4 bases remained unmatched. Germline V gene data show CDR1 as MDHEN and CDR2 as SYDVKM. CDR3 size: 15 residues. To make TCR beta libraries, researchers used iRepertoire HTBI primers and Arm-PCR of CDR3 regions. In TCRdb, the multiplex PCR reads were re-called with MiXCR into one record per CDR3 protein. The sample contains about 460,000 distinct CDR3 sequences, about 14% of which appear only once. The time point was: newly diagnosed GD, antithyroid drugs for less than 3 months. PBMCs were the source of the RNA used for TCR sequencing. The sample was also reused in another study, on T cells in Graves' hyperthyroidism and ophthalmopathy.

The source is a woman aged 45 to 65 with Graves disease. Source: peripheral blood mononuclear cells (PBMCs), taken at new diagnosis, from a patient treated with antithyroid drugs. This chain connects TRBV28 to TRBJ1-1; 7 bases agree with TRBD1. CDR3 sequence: CASSLTGMLNTEAFF. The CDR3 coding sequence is TGTGCCAGCAGTTTGACAGGGATGTTGAACACTGAAGCTTTCTTT.